Shown below are 5 T cell receptor beta chains from a single sample sequenced in a study of control samples from healthy donors and cancer patients. Some clones are missing from TCRdb's copy, which holds only in-frame ones; the method was immunoSEQ multiplex PCR. This sample has about 120,000 clones; 70% to 90% occur once, and the top ten carry 3.4%. The sequencing sample was made of blood. These receptors originate from a man aged 35 to 55 in good health.

V is TRBV9 and J is TRBJ2-6; TRBD1 is a possible D gene (5 bases). Germline lookup yields CDR1 SGDLS and CDR2 YYNGEE. V shed 3 bases and J shed 1 base, with 11 bases lying between them. The CDR3 is 16 amino acids. As DNA, the CDR3 is TGTGCCAGCAGCGGCAGAGACAGATCTGGGGCCAACGTCCTGACTTTC. It translates to CASSGRDRSGANVLTF.

CDR3 nucleotide sequence: TGTGCCACCAGCAGAGAAGTGGGTTATGGCTACACCTTC. Protein: CATSREVGYGYTF. The chain employs TRBV15 and TRBJ1-2; D is ambiguous. The CDR3 totals 13 residues. The V and J ends lost 0 bases and 5 bases respectively, with 7 bases between them. CDR1 is LNHNV and CDR2 is YYDKDF in the germline V gene (reference sequence). The full variable domain, rest sourced from reference TRBV15 and TRBJ1-2, is DAMVIQNPRYQVTQFGKPVTLSCSQTLNHNVMYWYQQKSSQAPKLLFHYYDKDFNNEADTPDNFQSRRPNTSFCFLDIRSPGLGDTAMYLCATSREVGYGYTFGSGTRLTVV.

V gene TRBV9 combines with J gene TRBJ2-3; the D gene could be TRBD1 or TRBD2 (5 bases each). Germline values: CDR1 SGDLS, CDR2 YYNGEE. V was clipped by 4 bases and J by 2 bases, with 14 bases between them. This CDR3 spans 15 amino acids. CDR3: CASSPTREPTDTQYF. CDR3 DNA: TGTGCCAGCAGCCCGACCAGGGAGCCCACAGATACGCAGTATTTT.

The chain combines TRBV2 with TRBJ2-7; D is unclear. The germline V and J ends were trimmed by 11 bases and 5 bases, with 13 bases remaining between them. Germline-derived CDR1 and CDR2 are SNHLY and FYNNEI. The CDR3 contains 11 residues. The chain's CDR3 is CASVISDEQYF. The CDR3 DNA sequence: TGTGCCTCAGTCATTTCCGACGAGCAGTACTTC.

The CDR3 reads CASSPPFAGTPSYEQYF. CDR3 in DNA: TGTGCCAGCTCACCACCGTTCGCAGGGACCCCCTCCTACGAGCAGTACTTC. The J gene is TRBJ2-7, the V gene TRBV18; tentatively, D is TRBD1 or TRBD2 (5 bases each). CDR3 size: 17 residues. Per germline, CDR1 KGHSH and CDR2 LQKENI. V was cut by 0 bases and J by 0 bases, with 15 bases left in between.